A single sample gave rise to the 21 T cell receptor beta chains below, sequenced in a study of cytomegalovirus exposure and HLA in healthy donors. Primers: 60 Vbeta forward and 13 Jbeta reverse. Data came from immunoSEQ multiplex PCR; TCRdb stores just in-frame clones and leaves some out. The sample lists about 89,000 clones, approximately 70% seen once, with around 2.3% in the top ten. The sample taken for sequencing was PBMCs. All receptors come from a man between 25 and 39 years old in good health and CMV-seronegative.

The chain has TRBV10-3 and TRBJ2-5; 8 nucleotides line up with TRBD2. The V gene's germline CDR1 is ENHRY and CDR2 SYGVKD. V was pared by 4 bases and J by 5 bases, with 3 bases of the junction left unmatched. CDR3 length: 13 amino acids. The CDR3, as DNA: TGTGCCATCAGTGGGAGCGGGAGTGAGACCCAGTACTTC. It is translated as CAISGSGSETQYF.

This clone was detected only once. J is TRBJ1-1 and V is TRBV9; D is unclear. Germline V gives CDR1 SGDLS, CDR2 YYNGEE. The V gene lost 0 bases and the J gene lost 3 bases, with 9 bases spanning the gap. CDR3 length: 14 amino acids. The CDR3 DNA sequence: TGTGCCAGCAGCGTAGCTCCAGATTACACTGAAGCTTTCTTT. As protein: CASSVAPDYTEAFF. Combining the CDR3 with reference TRBV9 and TRBJ1-1 gives the whole variable domain DSGVTQTPKHLITATGQRVTLRCSPRSGDLSVYWYQQSLDQGLQFLIQYYNGEERAKGNILERFSAQQFPDLHSELNLSSLELGDSALYFCASSVAPDYTEAFFGQGTRLTVV.

A word on this clone: One end of the junction is discordant with germline, which a read error may explain. The chain employs TRBV9 and TRBJ1-1, with TRBD1 identical over 8 bases. CDR1 and CDR2 (germline): SGDLS, YYNGEE. The CDR3 consists of 16 residues. The CDR3 loop is CASSVNWDRMNAEAFF. Here the CDR3 DNA reads TGTGCCAGCAGCGTAAACTGGGACAGGATGAACGCTGAAGCTTTCTTT.

This clone was detected a few times. V is TRBV13 and J is TRBJ2-7, with D perhaps TRBD1 (7 bases). CDR1 is PRHDT and CDR2 is FYEKMQ in the germline V gene (reference sequence). The CDR3 spans 14 residues. V lost 5 bases to trimming and J lost 6 bases, with 17 bases between them. In DNA form, the CDR3 reads TGTGCCAGCAGCCAGGGGGGATACCCTCCCGAGCAGTACTTC. It codes for CASSQGGYPPEQYF.

J is TRBJ2-7 and V is TRBV29-1; 9 nucleotides line up with TRBD1. CDR1 is SQVTM, CDR2 ANQGSEA, per germline. After removal of 5 bases from V and 3 bases from J, the junction contained 8 bases not matched to a gene. CDR3 length: 14 amino acids. The CDR3: CSVSGQGKVYEQYF. DNA of the CDR3: TGCAGCGTTTCCGGACAGGGGAAGGTCTACGAGCAGTACTTC.

The gene calls are TRBV5-6 and TRBJ2-1, with TRBD2 matching 7 bases. J gave up 6 bases and V 2 bases, and 14 bases lay outside the gene matches. The length of the CDR3 is 17 residues. CDR1 and CDR2 (germline): SGHDT, YYEEEE. The CDR3 reads CASSFPGWGGRSNEQFF. CDR3 bases: TGTGCCAGCAGCTTCCCCGGTTGGGGGGGAAGAAGCAATGAGCAGTTCTTC. Full variable domain (missing parts from reference TRBV5-6 and TRBJ2-1): DAGVTQSPTHLIKTRGQQVTLRCSPKSGHDTVSWYQQALGQGPQFIFQYYEEEERQRGNFPDRFSGHQFPNYSSELNVNALLLGDSALYLCASSFPGWGGRSNEQFFGPGTRLTVL.

The chain uses TRBV6-5 and TRBJ1-5, with D possibly being TRBD1 (5 bases). CDR1 is MNHEY and CDR2 is SVGAGI in the germline V gene. This CDR3 is 13 amino acids long. The ends were cut back, 8 bases at V and 5 bases at J, with 13 bases in the middle. CDR3 protein: CASAGQGHQPQHF. In DNA form, the CDR3 reads TGTGCCAGCGCGGGGCAGGGCCATCAGCCCCAGCATTTT.

The V call is TRBV5-1, the J call TRBJ2-7; a weak D match, TRBD1 (6 bases). There are 13 residues in the CDR3. Trimming removed 3 bases at V and 4 bases at J, with 11 bases between. CDR1 SGHRS and CDR2 YFSETQ come from the germline V gene. The CDR3 DNA reads TGCGCCAGCAGCTGGGACACGTCGTACGAGCAGTACTTC. Translating it yields CASSWDTSYEQYF.

A few counts support this clone. The rearrangement links TRBV28 to TRBJ2-7; D is undetermined. Trimming took 6 bases from V and 0 from J, leaving 9 bases between them. CDR1 is MDHEN and CDR2 is SYDVKM in the germline V gene. This CDR3 comprises 13 residues. Here the CDR3 reads CASSNPGSYEQYF. CDR3 coding DNA: TGTGCCAGCAGCAACCCGGGCTCCTACGAGCAGTACTTC. The full variable domain, rest sourced from reference TRBV28 and TRBJ2-7, is DVKVTQSSRYLVKRTGEKVFLECVQDMDHENMFWYRQDPGLGLRLIYFSYDVKMKEKGDIPEGYSVSREKKERFSLILESASTNQTSMYLCASSNPGSYEQYFGPGTRLTVT.

This clone came up a few times. CDR3 in amino acids: CAWASGTSGPRGELFF. For the CDR3, the DNA is TGTGCCTGGGCCTCGGGGACTAGCGGCCCCCGGGGGGAGCTGTTTTTT. V is TRBV30 and J is TRBJ2-2; 11 bases line up with TRBD2. The V and J ends lost 5 bases and 8 bases, in that order; junction bases with no gene match: 13. This CDR3 has 16 residues. Per the germline V gene, CDR1 is GTSNPN and CDR2 is SVGIG (reference sequence).

This clone has only a few counts. This chain uses TRBV7-3 with TRBJ2-3; 7 bases fit TRBD2. The CDR3 consists of 15 residues. In germline, CDR1 is SGHTA, CDR2 FQGTGA. Losses at the gene ends were 2 bases for V and 4 bases for J; bases not matched to a gene: 6. CDR3 DNA sequence: TGTGCCAGCAGCTTACAAGCGGGGCTAGCAGATACGCAGTATTTT. It specifies CASSLQAGLADTQYF.

V and J are TRBV6-6 and TRBJ2-1; 12 bases line up with TRBD2. CDR1 MNHNY and CDR2 SVGAGI come from the germline V gene (reference sequence). Losses at the gene ends were 6 bases for V and 5 bases for J; bases not matched to a gene: 8. This CDR3 has 16 residues. The CDR3 bases are TGTGCCAGCAGCCTACCCCGACTAGCGGGAGACAATGAGCAGTTCTTC. Protein sequence: CASSLPRLAGDNEQFF.

The CDR3 loop is CASNPGEEDYTF. In nucleotides, the CDR3 is TGTGCCAGCAACCCCGGGGAAGAGGACTACACCTTC. The chain links TRBV28 to TRBJ1-2; D gene uncertain. CDR3 length equals 12 residues. The germline V gene has CDR1 MDHEN and CDR2 SYDVKM. V was trimmed by 7 bases and J by 10 bases, leaving 16 bases between them.

This clone occurred a few times. The gene calls are TRBV30 and TRBJ2-7; TRBD2 matches 7 bases. Unmatched junction bases numbered 6, after V lost 4 bases and J lost 3 bases. This CDR3 comprises 13 residues. CDR1 and CDR2 (germline): GTSNPN, SVGIG (reference sequence). The CDR3 DNA is TGTGCCTGGATAGGGGAGGGGAACTACGAGCAGTACTTC. It specifies CAWIGEGNYEQYF.

The V and J genes are TRBV5-4 and TRBJ1-1; a weak D match, TRBD1 (5 bases). This CDR3 is built from 13 residues. Per the germline V gene, CDR1 is SGHNT and CDR2 is YYREEE (reference sequence). V lost 4 bases and J 5 bases, leaving 12 bases between the germline ends. Here the CDR3 DNA reads TGTGCCAGCAGCCGGGGGGAGGGGACTGAAGCTTTCTTT. It is translated as CASSRGEGTEAFF.

V and J are TRBV28 and TRBJ1-4; D not certain. CDR3 length: 14 residues. Germline CDR1 MDHEN, CDR2 SYDVKM. V lost 6 bases and J 6 bases, leaving 14 bases between the germline ends. The CDR3 coding sequence is TGTGCCAGCAGCCTGGAGTTGGTAGATGAAAAACTGTTTTTT. This codes for CASSLELVDEKLFF.

As regards this clone: The same CDR3 arises from other DNA sequences in this sample as well. This chain links TRBV6-4 with TRBJ2-3; the match to TRBD2 covers 9 bases. V shed 5 bases, J shed 3 bases, and the junction held 6 bases outside the gene matches. From germline, CDR1 is MRHNA and CDR2 SNTAGT. This CDR3 is built from 15 residues. CDR3: CASSPLAGGTDTQYF. In DNA form, the CDR3 reads TGTGCCAGCAGTCCGCTTGCGGGGGGGACAGATACGCAGTATTTT.

The chain employs TRBV27 and TRBJ2-5; TRBD1 matches at 9 bases. The CDR3 is 16 residues long. Germline assignment: CDR1 MNHEY and CDR2 SMNVEV (reference sequence). The V and J ends lost 5 bases and 2 bases, in that order; junction bases with no gene match: 9. CDR3 sequence reads: CASSQSRTGAQETQYF. CDR3 bases: TGTGCCAGCAGTCAGTCACGGACAGGGGCACAAGAGACCCAGTACTTC.

In nucleotides, the CDR3 is TGCGCCAGCAGCCGGTCGACTGGGAGGGGTGACTACGAGCAGTACTTC. Its translation: CASSRSTGRGDYEQYF. The rearrangement joins TRBV4-1 to TRBJ2-7; 7 bases are a match to TRBD2. Germline trimming cut 4 bases from V and 3 bases from J; bases unmatched to any gene: 12. The CDR3 sequence is 16 residues long. The germline V gene has CDR1 MGHRA and CDR2 YSYEKL.

This clone has only a few counts. The genes are TRBV19 and TRBJ2-7; possible D gene TRBD1, 6 bases. V dropped 1 base and J dropped 0 bases, with 13 bases sitting between them. Germline V gene lookup returns CDR1 LNHDA and CDR2 SQIVND (reference sequence). This CDR3 comprises 16 residues. The DNA of the CDR3 is TGTGCCAGTAGTATAGGGGGACACATTCCCTCCTACGAGCAGTACTTC. It specifies CASSIGGHIPSYEQYF. Full variable domain (remainder filled in from reference TRBV19 and TRBJ2-7): DGGITQSPKYLFRKEGQNVTLSCEQNLNHDAMYWYRQDPGQGLRLIYYSQIVNDFQKGDIAEGYSVSREKKESFPLTVTSAQKNPTAFYLCASSIGGHIPSYEQYFGPGTRLTVT.

This clone was seen a few times. The chain combines TRBV15 with TRBJ2-7; 11 nucleotides align to TRBD1. Trimming removed 1 base from V and 5 bases from J; junction bases left unmatched: 7. Germline V gene lookup returns CDR1 LNHNV and CDR2 YYDKDF (reference sequence). CDR3 length equals 16 residues. This chain's CDR3 is CATSRAGDRGSHEQYF. CDR3 DNA sequence: TGTGCCACCAGCAGAGCGGGGGACAGGGGGTCCCACGAGCAGTACTTC.